The rows below give T cell receptor beta chains drawn from one sample of a study of shared clonotypes between healthy human individuals. Sequencing used immunoSEQ multiplex PCR; TCRdb keeps in-frame clones, though not all of them. The repertoire has around 600,000 clones, roughly 95% of them found once; the top ten carry around 0.11%. Sequencing input: naive CD8+ T cells sorted from blood. Source of these receptors: a woman in her 30s in good health. The CDR3 runs from the conserved cysteine through the conserved F or W. D genes are given only for firm matches. Clone size is not always given. Where it is, it says once, few, many or a class for expanded clones.

v_call	d_call	j_call	clone_size	cdr3_nt	cdr3_aa
TRBV9	NA	TRBJ2-7	NA	TGTGCCAGCAGCGTAGCGTCCGGCTCCTACGAGCAGTACTTC	CASSVASGSYEQYF
TRBV28	NA	TRBJ2-7	few	TGTGCCAGCATCGCCCCGGGCCTAACTCAGGAAGAGCAGTACTTC	CASIAPGLTQEEQYF
TRBV4-2	NA	TRBJ2-7	NA	TGTGCCAGCAGCCCCCGCATGGGGCAGCCTTACGAGCAGTACTTC	CASSPRMGQPYEQYF
TRBV5-4	TRBD2	TRBJ2-7	NA	TGTGCCAGCAGCTTGGGCCAGCGGGAGTACTACGAGCAGTACTTC	CASSLGQREYYEQYF
TRBV5-6	NA	TRBJ1-5	NA	TGTGCCAGCAGCTTGAGGGGGGGCTTAGGGCAGCCCCAGCATTTT	CASSLRGGLGQPQHF
TRBV10-3	NA	TRBJ1-5	NA	TGTGCCATCAGTGACAGGGTAGATAGCAATCAGCCCCAGCATTTT	CAISDRVDSNQPQHF
TRBV2	NA	TRBJ1-2	NA	TGTGCCAGCAGTGTGTTCTATGGCTACACCTTC	CASSVFYGYTF
TRBV11-3	NA	TRBJ2-1	NA	TGTGCCAGCAGCTTAGAGCGGACCCTCGGGAATGAGCAGTTCTTC	CASSLERTLGNEQFF
TRBV5-1	NA	TRBJ2-7	once	TGCGCCAGCAGCTACAGACAGGCCACCTACGAGCAGTACTTC	CASSYRQATYEQYF
TRBV27	NA	TRBJ2-7	NA	TGTGCCAGCAGTTTAAATCCCACAGCCTACGAGCAGTACTTC	CASSLNPTAYEQYF
TRBV28	NA	TRBJ1-5	NA	TGTGCCAGCAGTTTTGAATCGGAATATAGCAATCAGCCCCAGCATTTT	CASSFESEYSNQPQHF
TRBV2	TRBD1	TRBJ1-2	NA	TGTGCCAGCAGTGAATCAAAACTAACCGGGACAGGGATCTATGGCTACACCTTC	CASSESKLTGTGIYGYTF
TRBV28	NA	TRBJ2-7	NA	TGTGCCAGCAGTTCGAATGGACCCTACGAGCAGTACTTC	CASSSNGPYEQYF
TRBV28	NA	TRBJ2-7	NA	TGTGCCAGCAGTTCTCGGGACCAGCCCGTACCCTACGAGCAGTACTTC	CASSSRDQPVPYEQYF
TRBV2	NA	TRBJ1-5	once	TGTGCCAGCAGTGACTCCCAAGTGCTCCATCAGCCCCAGCATTTT	CASSDSQVLHQPQHF
TRBV28	TRBD2	TRBJ2-5	NA	TGTGCCAGCGAGAGACTAGCGGGTCAGGGGGGAGAGACCCAGTACTTC	CASERLAGQGGETQYF
TRBV4-1	NA	TRBJ1-2	NA	TGCGCCAGCAGCCCACAGACAGGTCGTAACTATGGCTACACCTTC	CASSPQTGRNYGYTF
TRBV29-1	NA	TRBJ1-1	NA	TGCAGCGTTGTTTATGGACCTGAAGCTTTCTTT	CSVVYGPEAFF
TRBV5-6	NA	TRBJ2-7	once	TGTGCCAGCAGCATTGACGGGACCACCTACGAGCAGTACTTC	CASSIDGTTYEQYF
TRBV27	NA	TRBJ2-3	NA	TGTGCCAGCAGTTTATGGGGGCCAGATACGCAGTATTTT	CASSLWGPDTQYF
TRBV28	NA	TRBJ2-1	NA	TGTGCCAGCAGCCTACAGGGCAATGAGCAGTTCTTC	CASSLQGNEQFF
TRBV28	TRBD1	TRBJ2-2	NA	TGTGCCAGCAGGGCGATGACAGGGGAGGATGGGGAGCTGTTTTTT	CASRAMTGEDGELFF
TRBV7-9	TRBD1	TRBJ1-1	few	TGTGCCAGCAGCAAAGGACAGGGCGAGGACACTGAAGCTTTCTTT	CASSKGQGEDTEAFF
TRBV11-2	TRBD1	TRBJ1-1	once	TGTGCCAGCAGCCCCTATGCGGACAGGGGATGGACTGAAGCTTTCTTT	CASSPYADRGWTEAFF
TRBV28	TRBD2	TRBJ2-7	NA	TGTGCCAGCAGTTGGGGGGAGGGTTGGGAGCAGTACTTC	CASSWGEGWEQYF
TRBV28	NA	TRBJ1-5	NA	TGTGCCAGCAGGCGGGACTATAGCAATCAGCCCCAGCATTTT	CASRRDYSNQPQHF
TRBV5-6	NA	TRBJ1-2	NA	TGTGCCAGCAGCTCGAGGGGAGCCCTCTATGGCTACACCTTC	CASSSRGALYGYTF
TRBV5-4	NA	TRBJ1-5	NA	TGTGCCAGCAGCTTGGCGTCGGTGAATCAGCCCCAGCATTTT	CASSLASVNQPQHF
TRBV28	NA	TRBJ2-1	NA	TGTGCCATCAGTAGCTCCTACAATGAGCAGTTCTTC	CAISSSYNEQFF
TRBV9	NA	TRBJ2-1	NA	TGTGCCAGCAGCGTGGGAGTGAGCTATGAGCAGTTCTTC	CASSVGVSYEQFF
TRBV7-6	NA	TRBJ1-3	NA	TGTGCCAGCAGCTTCGGGGCGTTTGGAAACACCATATATTTT	CASSFGAFGNTIYF
TRBV7-9	NA	TRBJ1-1	NA	TGTGCCAGCAGCGCTAGTAACACTGAAGCTTTCTTT	CASSASNTEAFF
TRBV10-3	NA	TRBJ1-3	NA	TGTGCCATCAGTGGAGGGGCTAAAGGAAACACCATATATTTT	CAISGGAKGNTIYF
TRBV19	NA	TRBJ1-1	NA	TGTGCCAGTAGTATAGTGTTCGGCCCCCTGACTGAAGCTTTCTTT	CASSIVFGPLTEAFF
TRBV6-5	TRBD2	TRBJ2-7	once	TGTGCCACACGGTCTAGCGGGTACACTTACGAGCAGTACTTC	CATRSSGYTYEQYF
TRBV5-6	NA	TRBJ2-2	once	TGTGCCAGCATGGAACTAGGCGCCGGGGAGCTGTTTTTT	CASMELGAGELFF
TRBV19	TRBD2	TRBJ2-1	NA	TGTGCCAGTAGTATATCCCTTTTAGCGGGAGGGCCCTACAATGAGCAGTTCTTC	CASSISLLAGGPYNEQFF
TRBV29-1	TRBD1	TRBJ2-2	NA	TGCAGCGTCGTGGGGACAGAGAACACCGGGGAGCTGTTTTTT	CSVVGTENTGELFF
TRBV30	NA	TRBJ1-5	NA	TGTGCCCCAAGGGGGGGCGAGGTGCCCCAGCATTTT	CAPRGGEVPQHF
TRBV11-2	NA	TRBJ2-7	NA	TGTGCCAGCAGCTTCATACCGACTAGACGGGGCTCCTACGAGCAGTACTTC	CASSFIPTRRGSYEQYF
TRBV7-8	TRBD1	TRBJ2-5	NA	TGTGCCAGCAGCTTATTGACAGGGCAAGAGACCCAGTACTTC	CASSLLTGQETQYF
TRBV4-1	NA	TRBJ1-2	NA	TGCGCCAGCAGCCAAAGAATAGGTCCCCCGGAGGCCTATGGCTACACCTTC	CASSQRIGPPEAYGYTF